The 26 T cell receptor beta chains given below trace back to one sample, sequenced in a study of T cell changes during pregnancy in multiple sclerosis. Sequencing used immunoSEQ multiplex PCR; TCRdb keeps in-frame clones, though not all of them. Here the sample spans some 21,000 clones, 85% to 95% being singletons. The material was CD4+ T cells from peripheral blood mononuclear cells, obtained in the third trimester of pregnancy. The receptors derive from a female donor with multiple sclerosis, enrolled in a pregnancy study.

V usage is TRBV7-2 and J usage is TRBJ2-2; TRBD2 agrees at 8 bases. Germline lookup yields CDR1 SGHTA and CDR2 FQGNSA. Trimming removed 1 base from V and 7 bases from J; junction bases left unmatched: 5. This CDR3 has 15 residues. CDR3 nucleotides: TGTGCCAGCAGCTTAGTTGGGACTAGTATCGGGGAGCTGTTTTTT. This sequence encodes CASSLVGTSIGELFF.

CDR3 bases: TGTGCCAGCAGCTTGGCGTCGACAGTACGTTCACCCCTCCACTTT. It translates to CASSLASTVRSPLHF. The chain carries TRBV5-6 and TRBJ1-6, with a weak D call TRBD1 (5 bases). The germline V and J ends were trimmed by 0 bases and 9 bases, with 13 bases remaining between them. Per the germline V gene, CDR1 is SGHDT and CDR2 is YYEEEE. The length of the CDR3 is 15 residues. The whole variable domain, filled in from reference TRBV5-6 and TRBJ1-6, reads DAGVTQSPTHLIKTRGQQVTLRCSPKSGHDTVSWYQQALGQGPQFIFQYYEEEERQRGNFPDRFSGHQFPNYSSELNVNALLLGDSALYLCASSLASTVRSPLHFGNGTRLTVT.

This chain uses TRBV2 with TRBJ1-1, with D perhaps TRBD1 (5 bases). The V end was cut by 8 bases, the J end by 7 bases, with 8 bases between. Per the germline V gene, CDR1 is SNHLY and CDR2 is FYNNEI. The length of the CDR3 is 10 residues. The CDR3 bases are TGTGCCAGCGGCGGGGGTGAAGCTTTCTTT. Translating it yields CASGGGEAFF.

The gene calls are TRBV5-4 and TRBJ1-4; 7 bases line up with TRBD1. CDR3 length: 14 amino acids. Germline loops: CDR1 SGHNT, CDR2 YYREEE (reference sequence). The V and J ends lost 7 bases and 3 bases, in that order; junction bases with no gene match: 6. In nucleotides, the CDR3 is TGTGCCAGCGGCGCGGGACAGCCTAATGAAAAACTGTTTTTT. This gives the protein CASGAGQPNEKLFF.

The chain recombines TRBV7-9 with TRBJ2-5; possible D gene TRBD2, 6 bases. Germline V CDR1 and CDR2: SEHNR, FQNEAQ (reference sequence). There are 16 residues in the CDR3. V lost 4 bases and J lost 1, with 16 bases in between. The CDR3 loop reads CASSSPRGGAQETQYF. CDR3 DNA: TGTGCCAGCAGCTCTCCAAGAGGCGGGGCCCAAGAGACCCAGTACTTC.

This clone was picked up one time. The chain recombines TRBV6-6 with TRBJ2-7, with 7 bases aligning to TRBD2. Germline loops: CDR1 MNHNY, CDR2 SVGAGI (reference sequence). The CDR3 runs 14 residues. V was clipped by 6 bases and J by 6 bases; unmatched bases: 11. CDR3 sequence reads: CASSPVGGSAEQYF. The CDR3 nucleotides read TGTGCCAGCAGCCCAGTGGGAGGGTCAGCCGAGCAGTACTTC.

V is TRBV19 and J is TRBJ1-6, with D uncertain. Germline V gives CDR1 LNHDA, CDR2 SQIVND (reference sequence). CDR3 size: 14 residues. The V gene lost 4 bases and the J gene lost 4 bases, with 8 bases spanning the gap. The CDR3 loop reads CASSTGSYNSPLHF. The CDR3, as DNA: TGTGCCAGTAGTACAGGATCGTATAATTCACCCCTCCACTTT.

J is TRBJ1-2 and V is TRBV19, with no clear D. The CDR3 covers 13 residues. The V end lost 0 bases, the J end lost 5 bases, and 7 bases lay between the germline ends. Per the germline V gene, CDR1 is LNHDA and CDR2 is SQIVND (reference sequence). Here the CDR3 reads CASSIDGRYGYTF. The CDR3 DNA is TGTGCCAGTAGTATAGATGGTCGGTATGGCTACACCTTC.

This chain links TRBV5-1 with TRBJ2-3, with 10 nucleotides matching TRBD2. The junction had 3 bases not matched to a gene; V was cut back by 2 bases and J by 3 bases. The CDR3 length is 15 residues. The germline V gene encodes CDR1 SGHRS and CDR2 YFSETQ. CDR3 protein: CASSFYSGGTDTQYF. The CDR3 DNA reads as TGCGCCAGCAGCTTTTATAGCGGGGGGACAGATACGCAGTATTTT.

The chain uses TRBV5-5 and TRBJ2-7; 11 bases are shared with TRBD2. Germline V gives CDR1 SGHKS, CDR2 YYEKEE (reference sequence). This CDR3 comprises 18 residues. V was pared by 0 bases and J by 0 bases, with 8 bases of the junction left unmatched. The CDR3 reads CASSLAPPLAGGSYEQYF. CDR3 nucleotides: TGTGCCAGCAGCTTGGCCCCCCCTCTAGCGGGGGGCTCCTACGAGCAGTACTTC.

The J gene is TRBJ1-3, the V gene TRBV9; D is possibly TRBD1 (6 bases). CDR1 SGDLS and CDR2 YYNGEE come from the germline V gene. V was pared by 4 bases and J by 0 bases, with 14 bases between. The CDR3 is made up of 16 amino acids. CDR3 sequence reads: CASSPGTFSSGNTIYF. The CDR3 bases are TGTGCCAGCAGCCCCGGGACATTCTCCTCTGGAAACACCATATATTTT.

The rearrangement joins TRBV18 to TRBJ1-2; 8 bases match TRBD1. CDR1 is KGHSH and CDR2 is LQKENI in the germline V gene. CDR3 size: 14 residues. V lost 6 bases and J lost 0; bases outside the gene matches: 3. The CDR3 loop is CASSQGQANYGYTF. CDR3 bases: TGTGCCAGCTCCCAGGGACAGGCTAACTATGGCTACACCTTC. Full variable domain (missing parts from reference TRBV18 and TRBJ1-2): NAGVMQNPRHLVRRRGQEARLRCSPMKGHSHVYWYRQLPEEGLKFMVYLQKENIIDESGMPKERFSAEFPKEGPSILRIQQVVRGDSAAYFCASSQGQANYGYTFGSGTRLTVV.

The CDR3 DNA is TGTGCCAGTAGTATGCTTGGAATAGGGGAGGAGGGGACCCAGTACTTC. Translated: CASSMLGIGEEGTQYF. The gene calls are TRBV19 and TRBJ2-5, with a weak D call TRBD2 (6 bases). V was shortened by 3 bases and J by 7 bases, with 21 bases between the two germline ends. The germline V gene encodes CDR1 LNHDA and CDR2 SQIVND (reference sequence). This CDR3 has 16 amino acids. The whole variable domain, filled in from reference TRBV19 and TRBJ2-5, reads DGGITQSPKYLFRKEGQNVTLSCEQNLNHDAMYWYRQDPGQGLRLIYYSQIVNDFQKGDIAEGYSVSREKKESFPLTVTSAQKNPTAFYLCASSMLGIGEEGTQYFGPGTRLLVL.

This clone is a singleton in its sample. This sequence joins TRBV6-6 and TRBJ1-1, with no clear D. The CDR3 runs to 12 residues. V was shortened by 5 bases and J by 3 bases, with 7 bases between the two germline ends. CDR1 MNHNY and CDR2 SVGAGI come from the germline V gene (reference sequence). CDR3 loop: CASSLLYTEAFF. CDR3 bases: TGTGCCAGCAGTCTCCTGTACACTGAAGCTTTCTTT.

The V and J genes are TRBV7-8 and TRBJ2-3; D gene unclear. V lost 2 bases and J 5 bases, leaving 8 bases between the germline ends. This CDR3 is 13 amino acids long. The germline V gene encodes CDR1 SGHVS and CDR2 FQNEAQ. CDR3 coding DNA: TGTGCCAGCAGCTTAAATCCAGAAGATACGCAGTATTTT. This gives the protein CASSLNPEDTQYF.

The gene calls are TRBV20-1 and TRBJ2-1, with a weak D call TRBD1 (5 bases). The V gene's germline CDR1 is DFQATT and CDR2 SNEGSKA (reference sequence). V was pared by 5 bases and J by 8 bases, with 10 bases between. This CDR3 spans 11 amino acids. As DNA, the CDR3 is TGCAGTGCTCCCCAGGGCGATGAGCAGTTCTTC. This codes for CSAPQGDEQFF.

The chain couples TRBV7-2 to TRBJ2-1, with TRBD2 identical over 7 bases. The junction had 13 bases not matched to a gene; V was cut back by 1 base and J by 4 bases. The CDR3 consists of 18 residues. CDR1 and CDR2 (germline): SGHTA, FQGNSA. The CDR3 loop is CASSLVPRGGPRYNEQFF. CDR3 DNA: TGTGCCAGCAGCTTAGTTCCTCGCGGGGGTCCGAGATACAATGAGCAGTTCTTC. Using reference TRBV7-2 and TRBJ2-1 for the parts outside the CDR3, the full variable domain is GAGVSQSPSNKVTEKGKDVELRCDPISGHTALYWYRQSLGQGLEFLIYFQGNSAPDKSGLPSDRFSAERTGGSVSTLTIQRTQQEDSAVYLCASSLVPRGGPRYNEQFFGPGTRLTVL.

CDR3 loop: CASTTERGGELFF. The CDR3 bases are TGTGCCAGCACCACGGAGCGGGGCGGGGAGCTGTTTTTT. This chain uses TRBV27 with TRBJ2-2, with 7 bases fitting TRBD2. The CDR3 consists of 13 residues. Trimming cost V 7 bases and J 7 bases; bases outside gene matches: 6. Germline values: CDR1 MNHEY, CDR2 SMNVEV (reference sequence).

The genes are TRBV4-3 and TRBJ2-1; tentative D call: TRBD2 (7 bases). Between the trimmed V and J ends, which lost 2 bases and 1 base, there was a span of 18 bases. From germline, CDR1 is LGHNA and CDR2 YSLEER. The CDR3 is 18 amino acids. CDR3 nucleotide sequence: TGCGCCAGCAGCCAAAGATGGGGGGGCCGGGCTTCCTACAATGAGCAGTTCTTC. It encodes CASSQRWGGRASYNEQFF.

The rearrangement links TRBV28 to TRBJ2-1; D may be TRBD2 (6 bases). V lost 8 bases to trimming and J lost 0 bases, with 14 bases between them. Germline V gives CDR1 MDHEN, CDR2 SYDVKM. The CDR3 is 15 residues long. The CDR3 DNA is TGTGCCAGCGTTGGTGGGGGGAGCTCCTACAATGAGCAGTTCTTC. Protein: CASVGGGSSYNEQFF.

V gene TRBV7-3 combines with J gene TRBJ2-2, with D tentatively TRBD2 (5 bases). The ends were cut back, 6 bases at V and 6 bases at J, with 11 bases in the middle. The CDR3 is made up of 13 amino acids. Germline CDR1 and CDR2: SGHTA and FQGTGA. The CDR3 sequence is CASSAPGAGELFF. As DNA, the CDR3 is TGTGCCAGCAGTGCCCCCGGGGCCGGGGAGCTGTTTTTT.

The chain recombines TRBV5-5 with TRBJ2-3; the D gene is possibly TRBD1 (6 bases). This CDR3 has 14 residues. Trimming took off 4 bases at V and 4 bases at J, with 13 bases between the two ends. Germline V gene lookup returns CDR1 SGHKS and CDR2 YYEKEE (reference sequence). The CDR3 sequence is CASSRTGTADTQYF. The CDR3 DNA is TGTGCCAGCAGCCGAACAGGGACCGCAGATACGCAGTATTTT. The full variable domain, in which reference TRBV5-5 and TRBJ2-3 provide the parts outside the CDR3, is DAGVTQSPTHLIKTRGQQVTLRCSPISGHKSVSWYQQVLGQGPQFIFQYYEKEERGRGNFPDRFSARQFPNYSSELNVNALLLGDSALYLCASSRTGTADTQYFGPGTRLTVL.

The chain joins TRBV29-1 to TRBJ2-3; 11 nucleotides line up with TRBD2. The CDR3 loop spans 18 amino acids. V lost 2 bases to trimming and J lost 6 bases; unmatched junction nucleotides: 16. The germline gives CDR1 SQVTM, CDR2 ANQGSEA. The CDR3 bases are TGCAGCGTTGAAACCCCCCCCGTACTAGCGGGGGATGATGATACGCAGTATTTT. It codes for CSVETPPVLAGDDDTQYF.

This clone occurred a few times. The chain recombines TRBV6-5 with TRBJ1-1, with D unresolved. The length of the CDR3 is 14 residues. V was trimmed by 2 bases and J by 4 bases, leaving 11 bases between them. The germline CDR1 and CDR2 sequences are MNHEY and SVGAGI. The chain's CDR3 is CASSYALSGTEAFF. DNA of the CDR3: TGTGCCAGCAGTTACGCCCTGTCGGGCACTGAAGCTTTCTTT.

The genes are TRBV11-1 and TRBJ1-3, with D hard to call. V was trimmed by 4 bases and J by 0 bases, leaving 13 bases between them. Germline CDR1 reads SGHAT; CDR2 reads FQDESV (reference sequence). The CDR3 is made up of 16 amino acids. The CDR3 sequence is CASSSQRPFSGNTIYF. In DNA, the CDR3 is TGTGCCAGCAGCTCCCAGCGTCCTTTCTCTGGAAACACCATATATTTT.

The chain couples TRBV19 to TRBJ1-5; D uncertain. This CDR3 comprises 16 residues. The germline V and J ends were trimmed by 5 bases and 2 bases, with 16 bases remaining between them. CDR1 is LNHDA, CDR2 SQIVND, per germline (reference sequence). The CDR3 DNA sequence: TGTGCCAGTAGTTATACCCCGGGAGGCGGCAATCAGCCCCAGCATTTT. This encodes CASSYTPGGGNQPQHF.